Reported below is one T cell receptor beta chain. CDR1 LNHDA and CDR2 SQIVND come from the germline V gene (reference sequence). Germline trimming cut 6 bases from V and 7 bases from J; bases unmatched to any gene: 4. The CDR3 has 13 amino acids. The data were taken from a study of blood T cell repertoires in COVID-19. As for the study in general: Donors in the United States, Italy and Spain gave samples during acute or convalescent COVID-19. The cDNA or gDNA used as material had been derived from T cells, B-cell-depleted T cells, or PBMCs.

Per the study methods: Amplification with reference gene primers provided the estimates of nucleated cell counts. The table came from immunoSEQ multiplex PCR; TCRdb's copy has only in-frame clones and leaves some out. The D gene and trimming were derived from the DNA, and the V and J assignments and clone size from that table. Seen here are 120,000 or so clones, over 80% observed once, and the top ten hold 1.9%. This sequence originates from a man between 65 and 80 years old with acute or convalescent COVID-19. Sequences were obtained from peripheral blood. The chain carries TRBV19 and TRBJ2-2; the match to TRBD1 covers 8 bases. The CDR3 DNA is TGTGCCAGTAGCAACAGGGGGGTCGGGGAGCTGTTTTTT. This sequence encodes CASSNRGVGELFF.